Each of the 11 T cell receptor beta chains below was sequenced from the same sample in a study of CD8+ T cells in alopecia areata. Treatment: oral pan-JAK inhibitor, 5-10 mg twice daily. cDNA serving as the sequencing template came from extracted, reverse transcribed RNA. Data came from immunoSEQ multiplex PCR; TCRdb stores just in-frame clones and leaves some out. The sample includes about 300,000 clones, roughly 64% of them seen just once. Specimen: CD4+ T cells sorted from blood, collected at week 24, from a patient treated with tofacitinib. These receptors were collected from a human donor with alopecia areata.

The chain is built from TRBV30 and TRBJ1-1; D call uncertain. Trimming took off 2 bases at V and 11 bases at J, with 18 bases between the two ends. Per the germline V gene, CDR1 is GTSNPN and CDR2 is SVGIG (reference sequence). This CDR3 region has 13 residues. CDR3 in DNA: TGTGCCTGGAGTCCCTGGACGGCCGGGTCTGCTTTCTTT. It yields the protein CAWSPWTAGSAFF.

The rearrangement uses TRBV25-1 and TRBJ1-1; D is undetermined. CDR3 size: 11 residues. V was pared by 10 bases and J by 0 bases, with 6 bases between. Germline loops: CDR1 MGHDK, CDR2 SYGVNS. CDR3 region: CATGLNTEAFF. CDR3 DNA: TGTGCCACCGGACTGAACACTGAAGCTTTCTTT.

The rearrangement uses TRBV7-2 and TRBJ2-3, with D unclear. Trimming left V 4 bases short and J 5 bases short, with 16 bases between. The CDR3 covers 15 residues. Germline lookup yields CDR1 SGHTA and CDR2 FQGNSA. The CDR3 bases are TGTGCCAGCAGCTCCTTTGGATTGGTCGGAGATACGCAGTATTTT. Its protein is CASSSFGLVGDTQYF.

The chain recombines TRBV18 with TRBJ2-3; 7 bases line up with TRBD1. The trim removed 3 bases at V and 2 bases at J, leaving 5 bases unmatched. CDR3 length equals 15 residues. Per the germline V gene, CDR1 is KGHSH and CDR2 is LQKENI. This CDR3 is CASSPRTGNTDTQYF. The CDR3 nucleotides are TGTGCCAGCTCACCCAGGACAGGAAACACAGATACGCAGTATTTT.

The CDR3 region is CASSSGRQETQYF. CDR3 DNA sequence: TGTGCCAGCAGTTCCGGGCGCCAAGAGACCCAGTACTTC. This chain uses TRBV27 with TRBJ2-5, with D uncertain. From germline, CDR1 is MNHEY and CDR2 SMNVEV (reference sequence). The length of the CDR3 is 13 residues. V lost 4 bases and J lost 1, with 7 bases in between.

V gene TRBV5-1 combines with J gene TRBJ2-1; TRBD1 agrees at 10 bases. Per germline, CDR1 SGHRS and CDR2 YFSETQ. The CDR3 is made up of 15 amino acids. Unmatched junction bases numbered 4, after V lost 2 bases and J lost 5 bases. CDR3 loop: CASSFRTGGNNEQFF. CDR3 nucleotides: TGCGCCAGCAGCTTCCGGACAGGGGGGAACAATGAGCAGTTCTTC.

The chain recombines TRBV4-1 with TRBJ2-1, with D unclear. The CDR3 is 13 amino acids. The V end was cut by 3 bases, the J end by 7 bases, with 10 bases between. Germline CDR1 is MGHRA and CDR2 is YSYEKL. The CDR3 coding sequence is TGCGCCAGCAGCCACCGACCAGAGAATGAGCAGTTCTTC. Encoded protein: CASSHRPENEQFF.

The chain couples TRBV5-1 to TRBJ2-1, with 8 bases lining up with TRBD1. Germline lookup yields CDR1 SGHRS and CDR2 YFSETQ. Losses at the gene ends were 2 bases for V and 9 bases for J; bases not matched to a gene: 13. The CDR3 has 16 amino acids. This CDR3 is CASSFNIDRGGGEQFF. In nucleotides, the CDR3 is TGCGCCAGCAGCTTTAACATTGACAGGGGCGGTGGTGAGCAGTTCTTC.

This rearrangement joins TRBV5-1 to TRBJ2-7; D uncertain. Trimming cost V 4 bases and J 3 bases, with 14 bases left between them. This CDR3 comprises 14 residues. Germline CDR1 is SGHRS and CDR2 is YFSETQ. CDR3 bases: TGCGCCAGCAGCGAGCAGGAGTTCGGCTACGAGCAGTACTTC. The encoded protein is CASSEQEFGYEQYF.

This chain connects TRBV18 to TRBJ1-1; TRBD1 is a possible D gene (6 bases). CDR3 size: 13 residues. V lost 3 bases and J lost 8, with 13 bases in between. CDR1 is KGHSH, CDR2 LQKENI, per germline. The CDR3 DNA follows: TGTGCCAGCTCACCTTCCGGGACACAGGAAGCTTTCTTT. Amino acid sequence: CASSPSGTQEAFF.

This clone showed up just a few times. The chain combines TRBV7-9 with TRBJ1-2; D not resolved. Trimming left V 1 base short and J 0 bases short, with 12 bases between. The CDR3 has 16 amino acids. The germline gives CDR1 SEHNR, CDR2 FQNEAQ (reference sequence). The CDR3 loop reads CASSLVMTAANYGYTF. The CDR3 coding sequence is TGTGCCAGCAGCTTAGTTATGACGGCTGCTAACTATGGCTACACCTTC.